This entry features one TCR beta chain sequence. The data are from a study of blood T cell repertoires in COVID-19. For the study at large: Whether acute or convalescent, the COVID-19 samples came from the United States, Italy and Spain. PBMCs, B-cell-depleted T cells, or T cells were the source of the cDNA or gDNA that made up the material.

The germline gives CDR1 SGDLS, CDR2 YYNGEE. The length of the CDR3 is 13 residues. Trimming left V 4 bases short and J 4 bases short, with 11 bases between. Per the original data handling: Counts of nucleated cells, estimated from reference gene primer amplification, were obtained. Method: immunoSEQ multiplex PCR; TCRdb's copy keeps in-frame clones and lacks some. That table furnishes V, J and clone size, whereas the DNA furnished D and trimming. The table includes over 300,000 clones, 90% detected once. The sequenced material came from peripheral blood. This receptor was identified in a man between 18 and 35 years old with active or convalescent COVID-19. The J gene is TRBJ1-2, the V gene TRBV9; no reliable D call. As DNA, the CDR3 is TGTGCCAGCAGCAGAACCGAGAGCTATGGCTACACCTTC. Translation gives CASSRTESYGYTF.